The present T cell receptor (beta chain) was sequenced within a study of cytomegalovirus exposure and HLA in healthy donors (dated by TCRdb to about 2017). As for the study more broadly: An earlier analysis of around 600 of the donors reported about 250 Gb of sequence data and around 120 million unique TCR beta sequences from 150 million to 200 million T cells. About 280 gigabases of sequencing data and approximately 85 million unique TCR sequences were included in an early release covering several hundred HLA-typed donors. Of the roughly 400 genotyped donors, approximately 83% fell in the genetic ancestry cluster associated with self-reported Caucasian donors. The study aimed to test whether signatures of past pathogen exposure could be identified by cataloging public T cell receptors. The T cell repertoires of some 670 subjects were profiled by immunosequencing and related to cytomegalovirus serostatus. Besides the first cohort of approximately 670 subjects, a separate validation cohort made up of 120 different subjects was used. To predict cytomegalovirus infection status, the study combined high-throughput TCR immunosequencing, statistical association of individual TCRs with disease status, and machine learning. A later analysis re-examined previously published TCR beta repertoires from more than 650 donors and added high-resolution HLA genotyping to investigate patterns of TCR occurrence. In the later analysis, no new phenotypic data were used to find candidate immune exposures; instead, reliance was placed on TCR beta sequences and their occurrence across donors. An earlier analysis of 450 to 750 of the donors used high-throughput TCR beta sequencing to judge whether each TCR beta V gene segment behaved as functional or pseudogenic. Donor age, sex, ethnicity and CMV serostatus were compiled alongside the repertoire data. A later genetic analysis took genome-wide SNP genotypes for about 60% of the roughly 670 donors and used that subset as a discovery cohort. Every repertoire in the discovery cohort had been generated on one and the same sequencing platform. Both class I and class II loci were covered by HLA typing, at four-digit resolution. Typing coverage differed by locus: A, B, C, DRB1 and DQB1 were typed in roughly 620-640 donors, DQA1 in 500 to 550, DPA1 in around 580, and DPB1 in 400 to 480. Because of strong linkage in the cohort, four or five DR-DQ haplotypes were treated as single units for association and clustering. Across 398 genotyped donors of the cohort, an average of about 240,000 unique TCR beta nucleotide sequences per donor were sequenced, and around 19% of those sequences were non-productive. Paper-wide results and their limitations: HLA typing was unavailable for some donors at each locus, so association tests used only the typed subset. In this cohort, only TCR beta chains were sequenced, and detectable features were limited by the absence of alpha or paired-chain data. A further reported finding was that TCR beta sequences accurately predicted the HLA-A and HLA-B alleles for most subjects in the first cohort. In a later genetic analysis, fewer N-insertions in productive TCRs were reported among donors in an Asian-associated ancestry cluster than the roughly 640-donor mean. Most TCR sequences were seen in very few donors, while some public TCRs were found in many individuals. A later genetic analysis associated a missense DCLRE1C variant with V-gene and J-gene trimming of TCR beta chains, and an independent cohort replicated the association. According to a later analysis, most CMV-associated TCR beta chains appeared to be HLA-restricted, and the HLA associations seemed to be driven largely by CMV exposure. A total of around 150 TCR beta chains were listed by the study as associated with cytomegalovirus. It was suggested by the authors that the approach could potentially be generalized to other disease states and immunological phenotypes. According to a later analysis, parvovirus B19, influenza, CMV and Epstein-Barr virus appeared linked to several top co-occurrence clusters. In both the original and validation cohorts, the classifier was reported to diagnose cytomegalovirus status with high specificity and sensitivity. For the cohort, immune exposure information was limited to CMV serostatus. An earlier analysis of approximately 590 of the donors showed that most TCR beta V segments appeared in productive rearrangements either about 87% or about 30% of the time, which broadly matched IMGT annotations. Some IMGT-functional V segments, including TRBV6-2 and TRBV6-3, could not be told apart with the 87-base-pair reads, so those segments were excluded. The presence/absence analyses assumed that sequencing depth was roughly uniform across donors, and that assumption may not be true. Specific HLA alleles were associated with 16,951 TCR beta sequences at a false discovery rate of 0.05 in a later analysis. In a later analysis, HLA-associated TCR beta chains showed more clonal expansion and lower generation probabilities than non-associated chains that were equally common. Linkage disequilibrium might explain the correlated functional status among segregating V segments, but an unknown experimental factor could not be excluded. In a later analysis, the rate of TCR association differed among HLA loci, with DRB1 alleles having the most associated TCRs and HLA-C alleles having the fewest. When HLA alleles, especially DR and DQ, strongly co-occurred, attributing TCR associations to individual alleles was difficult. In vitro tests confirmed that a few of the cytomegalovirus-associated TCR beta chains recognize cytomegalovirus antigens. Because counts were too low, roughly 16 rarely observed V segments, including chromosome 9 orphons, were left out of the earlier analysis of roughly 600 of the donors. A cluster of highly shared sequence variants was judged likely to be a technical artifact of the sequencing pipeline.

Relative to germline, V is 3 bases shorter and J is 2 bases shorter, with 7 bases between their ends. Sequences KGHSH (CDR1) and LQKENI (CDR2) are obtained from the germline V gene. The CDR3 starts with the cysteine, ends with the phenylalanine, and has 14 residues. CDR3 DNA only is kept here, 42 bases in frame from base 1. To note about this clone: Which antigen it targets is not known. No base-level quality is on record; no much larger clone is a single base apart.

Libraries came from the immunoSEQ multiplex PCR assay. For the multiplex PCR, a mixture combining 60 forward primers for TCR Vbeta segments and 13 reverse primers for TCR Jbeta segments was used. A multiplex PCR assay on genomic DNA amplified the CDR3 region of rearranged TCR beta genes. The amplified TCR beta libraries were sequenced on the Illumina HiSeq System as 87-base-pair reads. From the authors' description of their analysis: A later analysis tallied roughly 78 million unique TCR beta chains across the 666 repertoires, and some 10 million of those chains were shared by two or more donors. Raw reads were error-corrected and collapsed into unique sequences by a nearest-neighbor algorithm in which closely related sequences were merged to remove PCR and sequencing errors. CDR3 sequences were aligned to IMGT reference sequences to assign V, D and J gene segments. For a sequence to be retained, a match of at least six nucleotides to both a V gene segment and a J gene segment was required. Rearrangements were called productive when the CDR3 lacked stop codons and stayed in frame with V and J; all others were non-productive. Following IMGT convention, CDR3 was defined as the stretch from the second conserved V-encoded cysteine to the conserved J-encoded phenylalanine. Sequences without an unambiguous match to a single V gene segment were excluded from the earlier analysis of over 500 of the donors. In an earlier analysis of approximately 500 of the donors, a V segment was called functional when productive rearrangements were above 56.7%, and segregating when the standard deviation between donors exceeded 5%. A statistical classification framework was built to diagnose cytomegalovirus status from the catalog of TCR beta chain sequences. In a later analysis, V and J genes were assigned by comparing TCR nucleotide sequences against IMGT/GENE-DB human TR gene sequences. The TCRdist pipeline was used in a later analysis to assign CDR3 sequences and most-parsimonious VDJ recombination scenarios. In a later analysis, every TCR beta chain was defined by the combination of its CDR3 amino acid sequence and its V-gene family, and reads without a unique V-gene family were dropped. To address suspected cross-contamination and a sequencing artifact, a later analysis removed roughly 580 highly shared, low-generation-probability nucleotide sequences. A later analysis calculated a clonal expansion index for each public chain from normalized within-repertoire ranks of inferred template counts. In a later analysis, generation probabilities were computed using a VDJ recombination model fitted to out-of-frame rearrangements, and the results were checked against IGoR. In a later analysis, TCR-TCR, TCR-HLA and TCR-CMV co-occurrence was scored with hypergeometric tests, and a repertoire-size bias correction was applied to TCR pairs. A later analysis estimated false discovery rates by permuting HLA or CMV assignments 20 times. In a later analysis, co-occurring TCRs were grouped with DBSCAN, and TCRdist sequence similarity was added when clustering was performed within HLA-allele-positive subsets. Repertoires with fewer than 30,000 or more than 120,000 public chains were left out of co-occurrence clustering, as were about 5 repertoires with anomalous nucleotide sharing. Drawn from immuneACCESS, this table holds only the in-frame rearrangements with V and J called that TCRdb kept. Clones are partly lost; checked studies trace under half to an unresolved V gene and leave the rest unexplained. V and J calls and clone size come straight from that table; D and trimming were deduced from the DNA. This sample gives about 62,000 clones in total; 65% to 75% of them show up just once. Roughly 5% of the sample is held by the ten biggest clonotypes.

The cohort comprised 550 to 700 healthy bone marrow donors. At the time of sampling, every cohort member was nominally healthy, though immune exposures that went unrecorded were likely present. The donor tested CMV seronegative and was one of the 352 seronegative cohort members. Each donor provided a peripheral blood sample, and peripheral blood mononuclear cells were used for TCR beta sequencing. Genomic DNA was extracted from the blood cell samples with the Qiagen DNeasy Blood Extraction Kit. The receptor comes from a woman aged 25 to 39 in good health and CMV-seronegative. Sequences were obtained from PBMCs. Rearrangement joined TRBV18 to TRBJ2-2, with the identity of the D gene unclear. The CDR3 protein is CASSPGLNTGELFF. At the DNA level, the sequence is TGTGCCAGCTCACCTGGGCTTAACACCGGGGAGCTGTTTTTT. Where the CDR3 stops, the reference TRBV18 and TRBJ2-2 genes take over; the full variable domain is NAGVMQNPRHLVRRRGQEARLRCSPMKGHSHVYWYRQLPEEGLKFMVYLQKENIIDESGMPKERFSAEFPKEGPSILRIQQVVRGDSAAYFCASSPGLNTGELFFGEGSRLTVL.